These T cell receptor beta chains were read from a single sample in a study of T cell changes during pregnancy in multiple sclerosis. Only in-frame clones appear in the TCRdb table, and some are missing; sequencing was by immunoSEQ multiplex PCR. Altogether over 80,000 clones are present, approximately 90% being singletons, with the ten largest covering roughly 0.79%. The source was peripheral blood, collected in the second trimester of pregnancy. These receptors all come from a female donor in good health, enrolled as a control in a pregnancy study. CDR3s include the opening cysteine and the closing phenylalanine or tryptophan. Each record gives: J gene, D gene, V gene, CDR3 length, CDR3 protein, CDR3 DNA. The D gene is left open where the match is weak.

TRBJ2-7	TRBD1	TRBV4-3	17	CASSSHLDRAGGYEQYF	TGCGCCAGCAGCTCCCACCTTGACAGGGCAGGCGGCTACGAGCAGTACTTC
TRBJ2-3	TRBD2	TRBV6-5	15	CASSFSGRRTDTQYF	TGTGCCAGCAGCTTTAGCGGGAGAAGGACAGATACGCAGTATTTT
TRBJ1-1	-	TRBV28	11	CASSLRTEAFF	TGTGCCAGCAGTTTACGGACTGAAGCTTTCTTT
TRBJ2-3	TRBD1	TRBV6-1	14	CASSRDRDTDTQYF	TGTGCCAGCAGCCGGGACAGAGACACAGATACGCAGTATTTT
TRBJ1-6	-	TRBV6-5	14	CASSYSSYNSPLHF	TGTGCCAGCAGTTATAGCTCCTATAATTCACCCCTCCACTTT
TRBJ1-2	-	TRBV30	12	CAWSEQTYGYTF	TGTGCCTGGAGTGAACAGACCTATGGCTACACCTTC
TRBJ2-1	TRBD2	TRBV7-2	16	CASSPGLAGPYNEQFF	TGTGCCAGCAGCCCCGGACTAGCGGGACCCTACAATGAGCAGTTCTTC
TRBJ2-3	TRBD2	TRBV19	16	CASSSERGYGTDTQYF	TGTGCCAGTAGTTCGGAGCGGGGATACGGCACAGATACGCAGTATTTT
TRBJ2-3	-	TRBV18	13	CASSPNTADTQYF	TGTGCCAGCTCACCAAATACAGCAGATACGCAGTATTTT
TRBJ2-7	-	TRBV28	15	CASSSETRGLYEQYF	TGTGCCAGCAGTTCCGAGACCAGGGGTCTCTACGAGCAGTACTTC
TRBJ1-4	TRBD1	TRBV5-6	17	CASSLGGGTVNNEKLFF	TGTGCCAGCAGCCTGGGCGGGGGGACAGTCAATAATGAAAAACTGTTTTTT
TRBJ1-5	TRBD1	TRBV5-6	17	CASSPGQGGYSNQPQHF	TGTGCCAGCAGCCCGGGACAGGGGGGATATAGCAATCAGCCCCAGCATTTT
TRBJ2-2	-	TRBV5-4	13	CASSRTNNGELFF	TGTGCCAGCAGCCGGACTAATAACGGGGAGCTGTTTTTT
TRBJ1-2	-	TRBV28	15	CASRLGQTINYGYTF	TGTGCCAGCAGGCTAGGACAGACGATAAACTATGGCTACACCTTC
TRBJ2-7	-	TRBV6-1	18	CASSESKGSGTILNEQYF	TGTGCCAGCAGTGAATCTAAAGGGTCCGGGACAATTCTCAACGAGCAGTACTTC
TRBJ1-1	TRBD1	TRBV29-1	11	CSGTGNTEAFF	TGCAGCGGGACAGGGAACACTGAAGCTTTCTTT
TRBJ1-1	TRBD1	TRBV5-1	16	CASRSGTGDGDTEAFF	TGCGCCAGCAGGTCCGGGACAGGGGATGGGGACACTGAAGCTTTCTTT
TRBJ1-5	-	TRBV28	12	CASSPLTGPQHF	TGTGCCAGCAGTCCCCTCACCGGGCCCCAGCATTTT
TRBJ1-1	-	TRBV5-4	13	CASSWRGGGEAFF	TGTGCCAGCAGCTGGAGGGGCGGGGGTGAAGCTTTCTTT
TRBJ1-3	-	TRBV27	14	CASSFRGWGNTIYF	TGTGCCAGCAGTTTTAGAGGGTGGGGAAACACCATATATTTT